Listed below are T cell receptor beta chains from one sample, sequenced in a study of multiple sclerosis patients with progressive multifocal leukoencephalopathy. Assay used: immunoSEQ multiplex PCR; TCRdb lists only in-frame clones, some missing. The sample gives about 31,000 clones, about 87% of which show up once; under 6% is in the top ten. The sample was PBMCs, taken from a patient treated with natalizumab. These receptor sequences come from a woman between 40 and 50 years old with progressive multifocal leukoencephalopathy. Both conserved end residues are trimmed from each CDR3. The D gene is left open where the match is weak.

v_call: TRBV6-6; d_call: NA; cdr3_aa: ASSPPGRTGELF
v_call: TRBV14; d_call: TRBD1; cdr3_aa: ASSLSGTATYEQY
v_call: TRBV7-2; d_call: NA; cdr3_aa: ASSSRGGRGGLYEQY
v_call: TRBV10-2; d_call: NA; cdr3_aa: AVGADSNQPQH
v_call: TRBV27; d_call: TRBD1; cdr3_aa: ASRLDRGQNNEQF
v_call: TRBV4-2; d_call: TRBD1; cdr3_aa: ASSQRTGSTDTQY
v_call: TRBV28; d_call: NA; cdr3_aa: ASSLAGFSSGANVLT
v_call: TRBV19; d_call: TRBD1; cdr3_aa: ASSSQGDYNEQF
v_call: TRBV5-3; d_call: NA; cdr3_aa: ARSSPFLVYEQY
v_call: TRBV7-2; d_call: TRBD2; cdr3_aa: ASSLGLAGGSEQF
v_call: TRBV6-1; d_call: NA; cdr3_aa: ASSEVGRRNEKLF
v_call: TRBV11-3; d_call: NA; cdr3_aa: ASSPPGTASYEQY
v_call: TRBV30; d_call: NA; cdr3_aa: AWSVRGEGTEAF
v_call: TRBV6-1; d_call: TRBD1; cdr3_aa: ASRAGTGNSPLH
v_call: TRBV2; d_call: NA; cdr3_aa: ASSDLTGRAF
v_call: TRBV30; d_call: NA; cdr3_aa: AWSRGFDTEAF
v_call: TRBV18; d_call: NA; cdr3_aa: ASSPQDEQY
v_call: TRBV5-1; d_call: NA; cdr3_aa: ASSLGTGPNEQF
v_call: TRBV6-5; d_call: NA; cdr3_aa: ASSTPVNTEAF
v_call: TRBV11-2; d_call: NA; cdr3_aa: ASSFQGSNSPLH
v_call: TRBV6-1; d_call: TRBD2; cdr3_aa: ASNLAGATSYEQY
v_call: TRBV19; d_call: TRBD2; cdr3_aa: ASLSGTSGSPGELF
v_call: TRBV28; d_call: TRBD1; cdr3_aa: ASSLTGGASNYGYT
v_call: TRBV7-3; d_call: TRBD2; cdr3_aa: ASSLSWREGNTGELF
v_call: TRBV10-3; d_call: TRBD1; cdr3_aa: AISEGTGGEQY
v_call: TRBV11-3; d_call: TRBD1; cdr3_aa: ASSLFGQGAYEQY
v_call: TRBV6-1; d_call: NA; cdr3_aa: ASSPLRTVRY
v_call: TRBV18; d_call: NA; cdr3_aa: ASSPNEVRGNIQY
v_call: TRBV6-5; d_call: NA; cdr3_aa: ASSTKEDTEAF
v_call: TRBV5-4; d_call: NA; cdr3_aa: ASSSVGGYT
v_call: TRBV2; d_call: TRBD1; cdr3_aa: ASRERTGLAYEQY
v_call: TRBV30; d_call: NA; cdr3_aa: AWSVQAGSGYT
v_call: TRBV9; d_call: NA; cdr3_aa: ASSVVEDQY
v_call: TRBV18; d_call: NA; cdr3_aa: ASSPQAAGYTDTQY
v_call: TRBV30; d_call: TRBD1; cdr3_aa: AWSDRGVGEQF
v_call: TRBV30; d_call: NA; cdr3_aa: AWSVKGKNIQY
v_call: TRBV5-4; d_call: NA; cdr3_aa: ASSNPSRLGGYT
v_call: TRBV28; d_call: NA; cdr3_aa: ASNKGGVGSNQPQH
v_call: TRBV14; d_call: NA; cdr3_aa: ASSHRFLKGTGELF
v_call: TRBV5-1; d_call: TRBD1; cdr3_aa: ASSRGTGDLMNTEAF